The rows below give T cell receptor beta chains drawn from one sample of a study of cytomegalovirus exposure and HLA in healthy donors. Libraries were prepared by immunoSEQ multiplex PCR; TCRdb keeps only in-frame clonotypes and omits some of them. In the table there are roughly 99,000 clones, around 76% of which are singletons. The sample comprised PBMCs. These receptors were taken from a man between 18 and 29 years old in good health and CMV-seronegative. CDR3s include the opening cysteine and the closing phenylalanine or tryptophan. Each record gives: J gene, D gene, V gene, CDR3 protein. D genes are given only for firm matches.

j_gene: TRBJ1-1; d_gene: -; v_gene: TRBV7-9; CDR3aa: CSSSLRGGYMNTEAFF
j_gene: TRBJ1-6; d_gene: -; v_gene: TRBV4-3; CDR3aa: CASSQLGEGHSPLHF
j_gene: TRBJ2-5; d_gene: -; v_gene: TRBV25-1; CDR3aa: CASSEPGAETQYF
j_gene: TRBJ2-3; d_gene: -; v_gene: TRBV7-8; CDR3aa: CASSPPGSMGDTQYF
j_gene: TRBJ2-7; d_gene: TRBD1; v_gene: TRBV7-9; CDR3aa: CASSRTGIYEQYF
j_gene: TRBJ1-1; d_gene: -; v_gene: TRBV6-5; CDR3aa: CASSYGASNTEAFF
j_gene: TRBJ2-7; d_gene: TRBD2; v_gene: TRBV5-4; CDR3aa: CASSLRAGAPLEQYF
j_gene: TRBJ1-1; d_gene: -; v_gene: TRBV21-1; CDR3aa: CASSKVVRGTEAFF
j_gene: TRBJ1-2; d_gene: -; v_gene: TRBV28; CDR3aa: CASHSRYGYPF
j_gene: TRBJ2-1; d_gene: -; v_gene: TRBV5-6; CDR3aa: CASSIGVVQVNYNEQFF
j_gene: TRBJ2-7; d_gene: -; v_gene: TRBV6-1; CDR3aa: CASSEARQCLYEQYF
j_gene: TRBJ1-2; d_gene: TRBD1; v_gene: TRBV5-1; CDR3aa: CASSTGGQGIVDGYPF
j_gene: TRBJ2-1; d_gene: TRBD1; v_gene: TRBV4-3; CDR3aa: CASSHLSPGQGRDEQFF
j_gene: TRBJ2-7; d_gene: TRBD1; v_gene: TRBV9; CDR3aa: CASSAGTGGSNYEQYF
j_gene: TRBJ2-1; d_gene: -; v_gene: TRBV15; CDR3aa: CATSGRSPSYNEQFF
j_gene: TRBJ1-4; d_gene: -; v_gene: TRBV15; CDR3aa: CATSRDRQTYEKLFF
j_gene: TRBJ2-3; d_gene: TRBD2; v_gene: TRBV19; CDR3aa: CASSGSGGLRPTDTQYF
j_gene: TRBJ2-5; d_gene: TRBD1; v_gene: TRBV6-6; CDR3aa: CASSRQGGLETQYF
j_gene: TRBJ2-3; d_gene: TRBD2; v_gene: TRBV13; CDR3aa: CASSWTSGGPSTDTQYF
j_gene: TRBJ1-2; d_gene: TRBD1; v_gene: TRBV7-9; CDR3aa: CASSPRQGGYTF
j_gene: TRBJ1-2; d_gene: TRBD1; v_gene: TRBV10-3; CDR3aa: CAISAPQTGVYGYTF
j_gene: TRBJ2-2; d_gene: -; v_gene: TRBV7-7; CDR3aa: CASSLETRAGELFF
j_gene: TRBJ2-1; d_gene: -; v_gene: TRBV7-3; CDR3aa: CASSLNFRNEQFF
j_gene: TRBJ2-7; d_gene: -; v_gene: TRBV10-3; CDR3aa: CAIKDNTYEQYF